This TCR beta chain was observed in a study of shared clonotypes between healthy human individuals. Overall study results and limits: A few donors showed sharing of roughly 5% of naive CD4 clonotypes.

This clone has just a few counts. The antigen is not known. CD45RO+ cells were combined with CCR7-negative CD45RA+ TemRA cells to form CD8 memory. The assay was run at deep level. Clones were read by immunoSEQ multiplex PCR, and TCRdb kept only the in-frame ones, dropping some. Of 110,000 or so clones listed, around two thirds are singletons. The receptor was derived from a woman in her twenties or thirties in good health. The specimen was memory CD8+ T cells sorted from blood. Subset denoted: CD45RO+ cells pooled with CCR7-negative TemRA cells.

For the CDR3, the DNA is TGTGCCAGCAGCTTAGACGGCCATGGCTACACCTTC. Its protein product is CASSLDGHGYTF. The chain joins TRBV11-1 to TRBJ1-2; the D is unclear. The CDR3 contains 12 residues. Trimming shortened V by 1 base and J by 6 bases, and 6 bases separated the two germline ends. The germline CDR1 and CDR2 sequences are SGHAT and FQDESV (reference sequence). The entire variable domain, with the rest obtained from reference TRBV11-1 and TRBJ1-2, is as follows: EAEVAQSPRYKITEKSQAVAFWCDPISGHATLYWYRQILGQGPELLVQFQDESVVDDSQLPKDRFSAERLKGVDSTLKIQPAELGDSAMYLCASSLDGHGYTFGSGTRLTVV.